The TCR beta chain under discussion was sequenced for a study of T cell responses to AZD1222 COVID-19 vaccine. V lost 5 bases and J lost 2; bases outside the gene matches: 5. CDR1 SEHNR and CDR2 FQNEAQ come from the germline V gene (reference sequence). The CDR3 contains 15 residues. This clone turned up a few times. The method was immunoSEQ multiplex PCR; TCRdb's version includes in-frame clones alone and lacks a portion of them. This table has 80,000 to 85,000 clones, about 91% appearing once. Sequenced material: peripheral blood, taken 28 days after the second AZD1222 dose. The chain joins TRBV7-9 to TRBJ2-5; TRBD1 matches at 10 bases. The sequence was collected from an adult who received the AZD1222 COVID-19 vaccine. CDR3 nucleotide sequence: TGTGCCAGCAGCCCGGACAGGGGGGGGCAAGAGACCCAGTACTTC. The encoded protein is CASSPDRGGQETQYF. The complete variable domain, with remaining parts taken from reference TRBV7-9 and TRBJ2-5, reads DTGVSQNPRHKITKRGQNVTFRCDPISEHNRLYWYRQTLGQGPEFLTYFQNEAQLEKSRLLSDRFSAERPKGSFSTLEIQRTEQGDSAMYLCASSPDRGGQETQYFGPGTRLLVL.